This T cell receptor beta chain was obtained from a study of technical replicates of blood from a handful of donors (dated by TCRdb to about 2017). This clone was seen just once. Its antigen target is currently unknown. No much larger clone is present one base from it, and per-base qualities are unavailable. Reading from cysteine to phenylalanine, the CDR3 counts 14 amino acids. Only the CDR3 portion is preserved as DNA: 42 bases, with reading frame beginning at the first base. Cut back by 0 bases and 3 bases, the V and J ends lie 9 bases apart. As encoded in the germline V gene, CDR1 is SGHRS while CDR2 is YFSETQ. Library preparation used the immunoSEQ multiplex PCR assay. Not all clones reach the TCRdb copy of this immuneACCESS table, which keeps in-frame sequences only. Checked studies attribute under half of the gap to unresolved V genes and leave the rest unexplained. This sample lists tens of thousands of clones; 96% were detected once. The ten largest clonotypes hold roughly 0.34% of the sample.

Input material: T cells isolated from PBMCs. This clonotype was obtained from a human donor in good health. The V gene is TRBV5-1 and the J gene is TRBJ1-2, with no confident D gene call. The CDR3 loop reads CASSLARVDYGYTF. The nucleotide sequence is TGCGCCAGCAGCTTGGCACGGGTGGACTATGGCTACACCTTC.